The present entry profiles one T cell receptor beta chain with its context. This entry is derived from a study of blood T cell repertoires in COVID-19. The wider study: COVID-19 samples, acute and convalescent, were from the United States, Italy and Spain. PBMCs, B-cell-depleted T cells, or T cells were the source of the cDNA or gDNA that made up the material.

Germline values: CDR1 MNHNS, CDR2 SASEGT. The CDR3 contains 15 residues. V was trimmed by 3 bases and J by 2 bases, leaving 12 bases between them. Sequencing used immunoSEQ multiplex PCR; TCRdb keeps in-frame clones, though not all of them. The table lists 110,000 to 150,000 clones, 85% to 90% of them singletons. This chain joins TRBV6-1 and TRBJ2-3; D might be TRBD1 (5 bases). This TCR was sampled from a man between 60 and 75 years old with active or convalescent COVID-19. The source material was peripheral blood. The CDR3 loop is CASSDARAPTDTQYF. The CDR3 nucleotides read TGTGCCAGCAGTGATGCCAGGGCCCCCACAGATACGCAGTATTTT.